Included here is one T cell receptor beta chain sequence, with context. The antigen is undetermined. This record belongs to a study of T cell repertoires in cytomegalovirus infection. About the research overall: CMV epitopes that were recently identified and HLA-C-restricted were used alongside well-studied HLA-B-restricted ones. Public TCR beta signatures were indicative of both CMV infection and a matching HLA type. Study-wide results and limits: HLA-C-restricted CMV clonotypes gave the most frequent clonotype in two of eight donors. Cumulative frequency of public TCR beta families picked out carriers of CMV plus the relevant HLA.

CDR3 size: 15 residues. Trimming stripped 4 bases from V and 2 bases from J, with 14 bases between. Germline assignment: CDR1 MGHRA and CDR2 YSYEKL. Each CDR3 protein is one row after TCRdb ran MiXCR on the reads. The repertoire holds 650,000 to 900,000 distinct CDR3 sequences, with about 31% as singletons. Sequencing used cultured CD8+ T cells from PBMCs, obtained from culture after CMV antigen stimulation. The TCR sequence derives from a human donor in good health (CMV status not recorded). Some clones in this sample may be carry-over from other donors' samples. The rearrangement links TRBV4-1 to TRBJ1-2; no definite D call. The CDR3 DNA sequence: TGCGCCAGCAGCCCTTCTGCCCTCGGGAACTATGGCTACACCTTC. It codes for CASSPSALGNYGYTF.